The TCR beta chain described here comes from a study of T cell changes during pregnancy in multiple sclerosis. The CDR3 has 14 residues. V gave up 4 bases and J gave up 7 bases; unmatched junction bases: 9. Germline CDR1 reads LNHDA; CDR2 reads SQIVND (reference sequence). Libraries were prepared by immunoSEQ multiplex PCR; TCRdb keeps only in-frame clonotypes and omits some of them. The sample has some 48,000 clones, 85% to 95% seen once; the top ten hold almost 6%. The clonotype comes from a female donor with multiple sclerosis, enrolled in a pregnancy study. V gene TRBV19 combines with J gene TRBJ2-7; TRBD2 agrees at 8 bases. The sample in question was CD8+ T cells from peripheral blood mononuclear cells, obtained in the first trimester of pregnancy. The DNA for the CDR3 is TGTGCCAGTAGTACCCGGGGGGGTTTACTGGAGCAGTACTTC. This codes for CASSTRGGLLEQYF.